This TCR beta chain originates from a study of blood T cell repertoires in COVID-19. Trimming took off 1 base at V and 4 bases at J, with 6 bases between the two ends. The germline CDR1 and CDR2 sequences are SGHTA and FQGTGA. The CDR3 sequence is 13 residues long. Some clones are missing from TCRdb's copy, which holds only in-frame ones; the method was immunoSEQ multiplex PCR. This table has about 74,000 clones, roughly 86% appearing once. Sequenced sample: peripheral blood. The rearrangement joins TRBV7-3 to TRBJ2-3; no definite D call. This receptor was taken from a human donor in a cohort sampled during active COVID-19. The CDR3 reads CASSLIKSDTQYF. The CDR3 region has the DNA TGTGCCAGCAGCTTAATCAAATCAGATACGCAGTATTTT.